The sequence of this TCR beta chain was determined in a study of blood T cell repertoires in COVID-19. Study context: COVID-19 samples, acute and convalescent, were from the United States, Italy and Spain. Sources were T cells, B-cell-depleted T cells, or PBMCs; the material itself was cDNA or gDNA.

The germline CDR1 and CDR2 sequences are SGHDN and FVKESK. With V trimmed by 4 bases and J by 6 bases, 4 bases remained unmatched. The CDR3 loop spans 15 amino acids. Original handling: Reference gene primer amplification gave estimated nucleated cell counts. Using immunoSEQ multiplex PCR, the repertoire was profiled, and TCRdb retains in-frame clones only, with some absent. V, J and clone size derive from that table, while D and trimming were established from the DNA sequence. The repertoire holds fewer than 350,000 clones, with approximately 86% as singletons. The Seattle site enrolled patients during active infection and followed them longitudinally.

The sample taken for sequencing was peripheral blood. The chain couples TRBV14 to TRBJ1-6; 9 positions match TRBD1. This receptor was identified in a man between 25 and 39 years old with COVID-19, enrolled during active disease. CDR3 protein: CASSLGQGINSPLHF. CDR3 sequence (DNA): TGTGCCAGCAGCCTCGGACAGGGGATTAATTCACCCCTCCACTTT. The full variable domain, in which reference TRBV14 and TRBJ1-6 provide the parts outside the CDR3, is EAGVTQFPSHSVIEKGQTVTLRCDPISGHDNLYWYRRVMGKEIKFLLHFVKESKQDESGMPNNRFLAERTGGTYSTLKVQPAELEDSGVYFCASSLGQGINSPLHFGNGTRLTVT.